Listed below are T cell receptor beta chains from one sample, sequenced in a study of OX40 agonist ivuxolimab in advanced cancers. Assay used: immunoSEQ multiplex PCR; TCRdb lists only in-frame clones, some missing. The sample shows 75,000 to 95,000 clones, around 87% of them seen only once. This material consisted of CD4+ or CD8+ T cells sorted from blood, taken in a trial of the OX40 agonist ivuxolimab. The receptors originated from an adult with an advanced solid tumor such as melanoma, head and neck, liver or kidney cancer. CDR3s include the opening cysteine and the closing phenylalanine or tryptophan. A D gene is named only where the DNA matches it firmly. Clone size is stated in some rows and not others, as once, few, many or a class when expanded.

j_call | d_call | v_call | clone_size | cdr3_nt | cdr3_aa
TRBJ2-2 | NA | TRBV11-3 | once | TGTGCCAGCAGCATCACCCTGGGGCGGACCGGGGAGCTGTTTTTT | CASSITLGRTGELFF
TRBJ2-1 | NA | TRBV5-5 | NA | TGTGCCAGCAGCGCGGACATACCATACAATGAGCAGTTCTTC | CASSADIPYNEQFF
TRBJ2-7 | TRBD1 | TRBV7-9 | NA | TGTGCCAGCAGCGCCGACAGGGGGACCTACGAGCAGTACTTC | CASSADRGTYEQYF
TRBJ1-5 | NA | TRBV19 | NA | TGTGCCAGTAGTATTGGCAGGGGTGGAGATCAGCCCCAGCATTTT | CASSIGRGGDQPQHF
TRBJ2-1 | NA | TRBV9 | NA | TGTGCCAGCAGCGTAGATCCGGGAGACAATGAGCAGTTCTTC | CASSVDPGDNEQFF
TRBJ2-3 | NA | TRBV7-9 | NA | TGTGCCAGCACCGCCGGGCCATCTAGCACAGATACGCAGTATTTT | CASTAGPSSTDTQYF
TRBJ1-4 | TRBD1 | TRBV5-4 | NA | TGTGCCAGCAGCGCCGGGACAGATGAAAAACTGTTTTTT | CASSAGTDEKLFF
TRBJ2-7 | TRBD2 | TRBV19 | NA | TGTGCCAGTAGTACGACTAGCGGCTCCTACGAGCAGTACTTC | CASSTTSGSYEQYF
TRBJ1-1 | NA | TRBV19 | once | TGTGCCAGTTTTCAGAGAAAGAACACTGAAGCTTTCTTT | CASFQRKNTEAFF
TRBJ1-2 | TRBD1 | TRBV7-9 | NA | TGTGCCAGCAGCTTGGCTGGGACAGCTAACTATGGCTACACCTTC | CASSLAGTANYGYTF
TRBJ1-5 | NA | TRBV9 | NA | TGTGCCAGCAGCGTAGGGACATTTAGCAATCAGCCCCAGCATTTT | CASSVGTFSNQPQHF
TRBJ2-1 | NA | TRBV7-3 | NA | TGTGCCAGCAGCTCAAGACTAGGAAGCAATGAGCAGTTCTTC | CASSSRLGSNEQFF
TRBJ1-1 | TRBD1 | TRBV28 | NA | TGTGCCAGCAGCCTGCATAAACAGGGGGAGATCGAAGCTTTCTTT | CASSLHKQGEIEAFF
TRBJ1-3 | NA | TRBV28 | NA | TGTGCCAGCCTTTACGCTAACTCTGGAAACACCATATATTTT | CASLYANSGNTIYF
TRBJ1-1 | NA | TRBV30 | NA | TGTGCCTGGAGTGTAAGGGTGGGAACTGAAGCTTTCTTT | CAWSVRVGTEAFF
TRBJ2-3 | TRBD2 | TRBV7-9 | NA | TGTGCCAGCAGCTTTAGCGGGAGGACAGATACGCAGTATTTT | CASSFSGRTDTQYF
TRBJ2-1 | NA | TRBV28 | NA | TGTGCCAGCAGTTTACAACTGAAAGGCTACAATGAGCAGTTCTTC | CASSLQLKGYNEQFF
TRBJ2-5 | TRBD1 | TRBV25-1 | NA | TGTGCCAGCAGTGTATATACAGGGGTACAAGAGACCCAGTACTTC | CASSVYTGVQETQYF
TRBJ2-5 | TRBD2 | TRBV5-4 | NA | TGTGCCAGCAGCTTGGGGGGGGGATTAAAAGAGACCCAGTACTTC | CASSLGGGLKETQYF
TRBJ2-7 | TRBD2 | TRBV30 | NA | TGTGCCTGGAGTGTAGAGTTAGCGGGAGTCGAGCAGTACTTC | CAWSVELAGVEQYF
TRBJ1-3 | TRBD1 | TRBV5-1 | once | TGCGCCAGCAGCTCCGGACAGGGGAACACCATATATTTT | CASSSGQGNTIYF
TRBJ1-2 | TRBD1 | TRBV28 | NA | TGTGCCATTCCGATTACGGGGAGGGGGCTAGGCTATGGCTACACCTTC | CAIPITGRGLGYGYTF
TRBJ2-3 | TRBD2 | TRBV27 | NA | TGTGCCAGCAGTTTTAGGCTAGCGGGAACGGATACGCAGTATTTT | CASSFRLAGTDTQYF
TRBJ2-1 | TRBD2 | TRBV30 | NA | TGTGCCTGGAGTTTAGGACTAGCGGGAGGGTTGGATGAGCAGTTCTTC | CAWSLGLAGGLDEQFF
TRBJ2-1 | TRBD2 | TRBV7-8 | NA | TGTGCCAGCAGCTCGGATAGCGGGAGGGCCAGGGAGCAGTTCTTC | CASSSDSGRAREQFF
TRBJ1-3 | NA | TRBV28 | NA | TGTGCCAGCAGCCCTTCGGACAGATCGGGAAACACCATATATTTT | CASSPSDRSGNTIYF
TRBJ2-2 | TRBD2 | TRBV11-2 | NA | TGTGCCAGCAGCTTAAGCCTAGCGGGAGTTACCGGGGAGCTGTTTTTT | CASSLSLAGVTGELFF
TRBJ1-4 | TRBD1 | TRBV5-4 | medium-sized | TGTGCCAGCAGCCGATCGGGGGGACAGGGGGATGAAAAACTGTTTTTT | CASSRSGGQGDEKLFF
TRBJ2-3 | NA | TRBV7-8 | NA | TGTGCCAGCAGTCCTGGGGGAAGAGGCACAGATACGCAGTATTTT | CASSPGGRGTDTQYF